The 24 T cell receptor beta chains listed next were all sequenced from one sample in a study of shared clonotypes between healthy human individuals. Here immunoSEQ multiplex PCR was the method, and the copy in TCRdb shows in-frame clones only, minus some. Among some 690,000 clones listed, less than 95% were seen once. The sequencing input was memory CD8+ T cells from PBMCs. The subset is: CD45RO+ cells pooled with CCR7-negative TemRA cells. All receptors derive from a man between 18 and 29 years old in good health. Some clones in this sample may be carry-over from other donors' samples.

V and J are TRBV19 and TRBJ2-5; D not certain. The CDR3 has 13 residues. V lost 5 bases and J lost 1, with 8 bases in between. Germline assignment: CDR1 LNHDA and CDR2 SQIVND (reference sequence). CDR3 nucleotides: TGTGCCAGTAGTCTGGGCCCCCAAGAGACCCAGTACTTC. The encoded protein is CASSLGPQETQYF.

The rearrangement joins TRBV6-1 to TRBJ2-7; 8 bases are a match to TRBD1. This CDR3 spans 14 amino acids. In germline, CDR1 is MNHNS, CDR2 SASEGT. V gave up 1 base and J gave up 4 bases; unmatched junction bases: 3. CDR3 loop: CASSEVQGAYEQYF. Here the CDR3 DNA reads TGTGCCAGCAGTGAAGTTCAGGGGGCGTACGAGCAGTACTTC.

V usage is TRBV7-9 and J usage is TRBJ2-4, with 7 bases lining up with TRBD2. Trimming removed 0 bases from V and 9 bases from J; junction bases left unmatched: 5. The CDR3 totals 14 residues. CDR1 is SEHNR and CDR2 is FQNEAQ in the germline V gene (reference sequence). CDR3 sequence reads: CASSLAGGRAIQYF. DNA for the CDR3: TGTGCCAGCAGCTTAGCGGGCGGGAGAGCCATTCAGTACTTC.

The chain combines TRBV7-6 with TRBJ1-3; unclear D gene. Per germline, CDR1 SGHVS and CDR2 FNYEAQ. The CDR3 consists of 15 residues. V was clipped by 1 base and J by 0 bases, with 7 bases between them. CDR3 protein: CASSLDSNSGNTIYF. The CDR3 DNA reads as TGTGCCAGCAGCTTAGACAGCAACTCTGGAAACACCATATATTTT.

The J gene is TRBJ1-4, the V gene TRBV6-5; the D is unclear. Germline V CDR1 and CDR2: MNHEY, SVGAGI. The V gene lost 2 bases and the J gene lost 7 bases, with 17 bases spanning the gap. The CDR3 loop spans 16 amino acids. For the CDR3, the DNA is TGTGCCAGCAGTTACAAGCGGGTGCCGCTGGGTGAAAAACTGTTTTTT. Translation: CASSYKRVPLGEKLFF.

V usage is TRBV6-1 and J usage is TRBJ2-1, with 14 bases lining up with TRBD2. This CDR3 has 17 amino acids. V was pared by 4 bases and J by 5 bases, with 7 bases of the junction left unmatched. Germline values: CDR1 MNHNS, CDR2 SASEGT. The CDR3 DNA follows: TGTGCCAGCAGTGCTCGGACTAGCGGGAGGTTCCACAATGAGCAGTTCTTC. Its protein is CASSARTSGRFHNEQFF.

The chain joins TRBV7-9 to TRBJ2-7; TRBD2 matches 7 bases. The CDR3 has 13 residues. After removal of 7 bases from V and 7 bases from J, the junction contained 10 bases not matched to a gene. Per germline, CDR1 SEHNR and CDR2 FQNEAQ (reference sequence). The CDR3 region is CASTSRGEREQYF. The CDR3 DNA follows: TGTGCCAGCACCTCTCGGGGGGAGCGAGAGCAGTACTTC.

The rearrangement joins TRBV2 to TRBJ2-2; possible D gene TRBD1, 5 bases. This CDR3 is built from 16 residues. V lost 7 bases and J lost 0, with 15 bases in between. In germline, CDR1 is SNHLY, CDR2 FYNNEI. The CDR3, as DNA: TGTGCCAGCACCAAGGGTGACAGCGCGAACACCGGGGAGCTGTTTTTT. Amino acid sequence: CASTKGDSANTGELFF.

CDR3 protein: CASRGGHISNQPQHF. The CDR3 DNA is TGTGCCAGCAGGGGGGGACACATTAGCAATCAGCCCCAGCATTTT. The rearrangement joins TRBV6-1 to TRBJ1-5, with D maybe TRBD1 (6 bases). This CDR3 is 15 amino acids long. Trimming cost V 6 bases and J 0 bases, with 12 bases left between them. The V gene's germline CDR1 is MNHNS and CDR2 SASEGT.

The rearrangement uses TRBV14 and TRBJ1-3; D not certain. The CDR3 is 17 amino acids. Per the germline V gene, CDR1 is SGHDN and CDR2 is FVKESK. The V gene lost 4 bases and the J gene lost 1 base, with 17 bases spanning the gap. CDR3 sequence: CASSREKAPVSGNTIYF. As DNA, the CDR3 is TGTGCCAGCAGCCGAGAAAAGGCACCGGTTTCTGGAAACACCATATATTTT.

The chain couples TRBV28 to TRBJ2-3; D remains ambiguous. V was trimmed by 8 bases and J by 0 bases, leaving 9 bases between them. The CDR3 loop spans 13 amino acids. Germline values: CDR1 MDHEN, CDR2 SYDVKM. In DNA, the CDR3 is TGTGCCAGCGGGTCCCAGAGCACAGATACGCAGTATTTT. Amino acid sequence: CASGSQSTDTQYF.

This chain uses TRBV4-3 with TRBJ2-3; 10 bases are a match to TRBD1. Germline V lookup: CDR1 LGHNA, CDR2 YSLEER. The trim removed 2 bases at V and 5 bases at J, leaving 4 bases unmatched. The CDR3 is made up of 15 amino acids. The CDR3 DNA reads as TGCGCCAGCAGCCAACTCGACAGGGGGCAAGATACGCAGTATTTT. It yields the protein CASSQLDRGQDTQYF.

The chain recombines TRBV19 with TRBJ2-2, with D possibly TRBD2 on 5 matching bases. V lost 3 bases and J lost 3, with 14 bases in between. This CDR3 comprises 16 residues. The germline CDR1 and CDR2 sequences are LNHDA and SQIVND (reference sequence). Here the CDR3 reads CASSIEGPWYTGELFF. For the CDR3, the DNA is TGTGCCAGTAGTATTGAGGGTCCTTGGTACACCGGGGAGCTGTTTTTT.

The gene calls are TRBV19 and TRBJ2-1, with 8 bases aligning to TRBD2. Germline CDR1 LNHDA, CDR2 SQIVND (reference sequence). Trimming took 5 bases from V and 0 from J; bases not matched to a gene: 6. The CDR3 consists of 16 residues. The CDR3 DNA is TGTGCCAGTAGTCCCCGGGGGGGAGCCTCCTACAATGAGCAGTTCTTC. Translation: CASSPRGGASYNEQFF.

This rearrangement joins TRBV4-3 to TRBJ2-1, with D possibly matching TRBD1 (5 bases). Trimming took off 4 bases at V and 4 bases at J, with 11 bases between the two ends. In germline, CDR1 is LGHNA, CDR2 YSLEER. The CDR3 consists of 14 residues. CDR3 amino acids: CASSRQGIYNEQFF. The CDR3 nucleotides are TGCGCCAGCAGCCGGCAGGGAATTTACAATGAGCAGTTCTTC.

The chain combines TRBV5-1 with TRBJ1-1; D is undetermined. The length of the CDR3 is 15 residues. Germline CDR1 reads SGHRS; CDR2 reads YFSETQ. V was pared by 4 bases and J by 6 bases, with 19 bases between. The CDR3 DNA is TGCGCCAGCAGCAGTGGGGATTCATCTGGTTCTGAAGCTTTCTTT. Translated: CASSSGDSSGSEAFF.

Here the CDR3 reads CASSQEVVTTDTQYF. The DNA for the CDR3 is TGTGCCAGCAGCCAAGAAGTGGTTACGACAGATACGCAGTATTTT. The rearrangement links TRBV14 to TRBJ2-3; no definite D call. The V end lost 0 bases, the J end lost 3 bases, and 10 bases lay between the germline ends. Germline V lookup: CDR1 SGHDN, CDR2 FVKESK. The CDR3 runs to 15 residues.

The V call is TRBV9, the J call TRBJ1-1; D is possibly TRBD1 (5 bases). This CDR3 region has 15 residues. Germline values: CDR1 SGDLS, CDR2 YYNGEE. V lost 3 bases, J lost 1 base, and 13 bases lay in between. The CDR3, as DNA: TGTGCCAGCAGCGAGGGACCCACCGAGAACACTGAAGCTTTCTTT. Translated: CASSEGPTENTEAFF.

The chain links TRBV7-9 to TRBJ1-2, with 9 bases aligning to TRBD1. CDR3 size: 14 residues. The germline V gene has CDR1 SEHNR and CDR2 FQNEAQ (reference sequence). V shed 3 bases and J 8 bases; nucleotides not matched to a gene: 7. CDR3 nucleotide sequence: TGTGCCAGCAGCTTTGCCGGGACAGGGTACGGCTACACCTTC. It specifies CASSFAGTGYGYTF.

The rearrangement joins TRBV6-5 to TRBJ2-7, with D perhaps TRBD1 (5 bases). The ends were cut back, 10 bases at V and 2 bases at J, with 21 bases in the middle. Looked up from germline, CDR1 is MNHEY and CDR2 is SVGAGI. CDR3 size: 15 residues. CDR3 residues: CATRLGRISTYEQYF. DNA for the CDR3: TGTGCCACTCGCCTGGGGCGCATATCTACCTACGAGCAGTACTTC.

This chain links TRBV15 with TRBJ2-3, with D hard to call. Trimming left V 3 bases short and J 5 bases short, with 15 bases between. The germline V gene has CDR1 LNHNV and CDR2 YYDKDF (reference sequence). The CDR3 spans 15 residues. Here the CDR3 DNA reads TGTGCCACCAGCAGCTCCCTTGGAGCAGGAGATACGCAGTATTTT. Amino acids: CATSSSLGAGDTQYF.

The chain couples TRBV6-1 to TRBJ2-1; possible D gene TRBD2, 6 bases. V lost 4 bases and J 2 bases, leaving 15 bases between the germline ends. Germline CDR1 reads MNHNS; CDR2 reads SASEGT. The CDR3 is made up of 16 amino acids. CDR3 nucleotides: TGTGCCAGCAGTGCTAGGCGGCTAGCGACCTACAATGAGCAGTTCTTC. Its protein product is CASSARRLATYNEQFF.

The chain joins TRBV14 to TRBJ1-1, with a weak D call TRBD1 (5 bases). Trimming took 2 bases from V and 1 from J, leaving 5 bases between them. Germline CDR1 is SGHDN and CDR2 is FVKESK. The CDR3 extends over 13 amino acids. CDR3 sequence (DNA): TGTGCCAGCAGCCAACAGGGGAACACTGAAGCTTTCTTT. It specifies CASSQQGNTEAFF.

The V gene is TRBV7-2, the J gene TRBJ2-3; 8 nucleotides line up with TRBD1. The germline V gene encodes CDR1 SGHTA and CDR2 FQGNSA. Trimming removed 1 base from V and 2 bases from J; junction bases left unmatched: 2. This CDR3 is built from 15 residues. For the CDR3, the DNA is TGTGCCAGCAGCTTAGGACAGGGGCACACAGATACGCAGTATTTT. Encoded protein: CASSLGQGHTDTQYF.